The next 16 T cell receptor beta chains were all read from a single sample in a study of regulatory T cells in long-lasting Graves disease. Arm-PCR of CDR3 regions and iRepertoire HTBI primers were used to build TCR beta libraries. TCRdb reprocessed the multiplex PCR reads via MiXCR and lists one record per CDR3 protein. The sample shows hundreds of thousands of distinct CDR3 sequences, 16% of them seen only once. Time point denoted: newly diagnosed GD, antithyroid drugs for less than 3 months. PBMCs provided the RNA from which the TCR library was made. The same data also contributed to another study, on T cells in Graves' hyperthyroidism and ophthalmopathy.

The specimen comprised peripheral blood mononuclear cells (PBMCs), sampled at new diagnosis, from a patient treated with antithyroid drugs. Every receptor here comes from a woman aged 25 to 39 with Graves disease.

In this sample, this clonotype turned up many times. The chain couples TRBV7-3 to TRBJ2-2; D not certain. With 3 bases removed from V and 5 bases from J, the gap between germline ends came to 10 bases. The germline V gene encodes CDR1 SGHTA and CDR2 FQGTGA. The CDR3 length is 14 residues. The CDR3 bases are TGTGCCAGCAGCTTTGGAACCGAAACCGGGGAGCTGTTTTTT. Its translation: CASSFGTETGELFF.

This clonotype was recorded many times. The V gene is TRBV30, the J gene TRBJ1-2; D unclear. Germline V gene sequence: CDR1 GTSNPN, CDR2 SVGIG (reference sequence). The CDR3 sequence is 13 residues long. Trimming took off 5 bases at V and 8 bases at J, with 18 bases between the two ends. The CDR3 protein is CAWGSGFGVGYTF. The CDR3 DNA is TGTGCCTGGGGCTCCGGGTTTGGTGTCGGCTACACCTTC.

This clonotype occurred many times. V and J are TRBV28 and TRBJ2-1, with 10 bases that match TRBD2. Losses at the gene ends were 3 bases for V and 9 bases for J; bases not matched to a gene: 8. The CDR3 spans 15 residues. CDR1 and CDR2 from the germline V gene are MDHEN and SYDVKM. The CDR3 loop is CASSFLGAGGVEQFF. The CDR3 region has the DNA TGTGCCAGCAGTTTCCTAGGAGCGGGAGGGGTTGAGCAGTTCTTC.

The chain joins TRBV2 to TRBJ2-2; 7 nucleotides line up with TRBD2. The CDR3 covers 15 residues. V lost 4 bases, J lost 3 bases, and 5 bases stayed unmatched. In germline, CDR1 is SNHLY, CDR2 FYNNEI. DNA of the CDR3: TGTGCCAGCAGTGTGGGGGGGTCCGACACCGGGGAGCTGTTTTTT. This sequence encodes CASSVGGSDTGELFF.

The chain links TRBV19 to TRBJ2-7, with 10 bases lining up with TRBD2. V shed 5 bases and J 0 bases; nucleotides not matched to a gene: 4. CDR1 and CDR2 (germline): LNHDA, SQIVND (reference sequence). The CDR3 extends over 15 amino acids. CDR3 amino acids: CASSATSGPSYEQYF. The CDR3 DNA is TGTGCCAGTAGTGCGACTAGCGGGCCCTCCTACGAGCAGTACTTC.

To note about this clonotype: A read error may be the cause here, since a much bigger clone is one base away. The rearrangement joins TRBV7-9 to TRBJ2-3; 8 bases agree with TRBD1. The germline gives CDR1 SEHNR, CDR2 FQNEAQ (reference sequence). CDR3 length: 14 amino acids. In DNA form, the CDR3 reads TGTGCCTGCAGCACACAGGGGGGCACAGATACGCAGTATTTT. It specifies CACSTQGGTDTQYF.

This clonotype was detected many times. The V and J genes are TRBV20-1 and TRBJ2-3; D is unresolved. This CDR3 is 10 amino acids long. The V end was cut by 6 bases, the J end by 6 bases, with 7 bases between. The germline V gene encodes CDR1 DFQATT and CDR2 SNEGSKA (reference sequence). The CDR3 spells CSAMTDTQYF. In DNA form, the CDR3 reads TGCAGTGCCATGACGGATACGCAGTATTTT.

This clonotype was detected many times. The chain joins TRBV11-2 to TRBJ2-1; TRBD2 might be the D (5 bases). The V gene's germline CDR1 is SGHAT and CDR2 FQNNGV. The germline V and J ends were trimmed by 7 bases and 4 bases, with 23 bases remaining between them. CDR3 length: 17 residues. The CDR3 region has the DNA TGTGCCAGCACCAGGAATGCGAATAGCGTGCGTTACAATGAGCAGTTCTTC. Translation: CASTRNANSVRYNEQFF.

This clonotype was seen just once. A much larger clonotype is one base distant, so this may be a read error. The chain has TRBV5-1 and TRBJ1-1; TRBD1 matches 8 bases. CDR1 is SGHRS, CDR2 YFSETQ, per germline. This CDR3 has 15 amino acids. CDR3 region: CASGLGQAMGTEAFF. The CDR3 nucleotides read TGCGCCAGCGGCTTGGGACAGGCCATGGGGACTGAAGCTTTCTTT.

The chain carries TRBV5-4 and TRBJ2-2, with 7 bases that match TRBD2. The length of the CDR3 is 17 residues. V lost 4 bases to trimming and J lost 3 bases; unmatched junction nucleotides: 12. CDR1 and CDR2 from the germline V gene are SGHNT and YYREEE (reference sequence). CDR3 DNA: TGTGCCAGCAGCCGCCTAGCGGATGCGCTGTACACCGGGGAGCTGTTTTTT. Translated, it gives CASSRLADALYTGELFF.

The DNA of the CDR3 is TGTGCCAGCCTGATACGTAGCGGGTCCTACAATGAGCAGTTCTTC. Amino acids: CASLIRSGSYNEQFF. The chain uses TRBV27 and TRBJ2-1; TRBD2 matches 7 bases. Unmatched junction bases numbered 8, after V lost 8 bases and J lost 1 base. Germline values: CDR1 MNHEY, CDR2 SMNVEV (reference sequence). The CDR3 is made up of 15 amino acids.

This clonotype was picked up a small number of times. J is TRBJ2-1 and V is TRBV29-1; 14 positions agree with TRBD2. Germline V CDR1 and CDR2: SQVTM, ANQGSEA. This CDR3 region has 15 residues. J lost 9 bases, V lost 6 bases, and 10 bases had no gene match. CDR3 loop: CSVKTGLAGVSEQFF. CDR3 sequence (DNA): TGCAGCGTGAAAACGGGACTAGCGGGAGTTTCTGAGCAGTTCTTC.

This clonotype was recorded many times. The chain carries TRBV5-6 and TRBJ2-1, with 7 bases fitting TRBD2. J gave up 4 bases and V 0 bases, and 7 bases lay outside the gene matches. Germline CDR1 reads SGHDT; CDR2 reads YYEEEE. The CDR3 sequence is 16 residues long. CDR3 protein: CASSLAPRERYNEQFF. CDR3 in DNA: TGTGCCAGCAGCTTGGCTCCGCGGGAGCGATACAATGAGCAGTTCTTC.

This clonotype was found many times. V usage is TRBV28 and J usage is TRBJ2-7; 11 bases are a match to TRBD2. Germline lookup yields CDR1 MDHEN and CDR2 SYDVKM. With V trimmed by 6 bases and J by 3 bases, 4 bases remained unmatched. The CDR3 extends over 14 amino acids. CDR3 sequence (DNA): TGTGCCAGCAGAGTAGCGGGAGGGCTCTACGAGCAGTACTTC. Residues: CASRVAGGLYEQYF. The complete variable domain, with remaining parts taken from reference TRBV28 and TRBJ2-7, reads DVKVTQSSRYLVKRTGEKVFLECVQDMDHENMFWYRQDPGLGLRLIYFSYDVKMKEKGDIPEGYSVSREKKERFSLILESASTNQTSMYLCASRVAGGLYEQYFGPGTRLTVT.

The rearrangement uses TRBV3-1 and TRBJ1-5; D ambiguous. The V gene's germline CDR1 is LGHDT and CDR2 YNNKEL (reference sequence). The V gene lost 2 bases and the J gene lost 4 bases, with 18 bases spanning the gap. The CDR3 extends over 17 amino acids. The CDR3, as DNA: TGTGCCAGCAGCCAAAGTAAAGGTCCCCTATCGAATCAGCCCCAGCATTTT. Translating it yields CASSQSKGPLSNQPQHF.

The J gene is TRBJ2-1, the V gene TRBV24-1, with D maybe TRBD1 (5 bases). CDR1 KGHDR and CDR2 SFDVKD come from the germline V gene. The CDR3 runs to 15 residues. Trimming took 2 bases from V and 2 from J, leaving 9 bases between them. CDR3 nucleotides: TGTGCCACCAGTGATTCAGGGATCACCTACAATGAGCAGTTCTTC. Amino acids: CATSDSGITYNEQFF.